One and the same sample provided the 28 T cell receptor beta chains below, sequenced in a study of human T cells and chemical hapten exposure. TCRdb reprocessed the RACE reads with MiXCR, giving one entry per CDR3 protein. The table has 70,000 to 75,000 distinct CDR3 sequences, 32% seen once. Regarding time point: patch test 1, 2 weeks after DPC sensitization. Regarding treatment: therapeutic diphenylcyclopropenone sensitization with weekly scalp DPC. The sequences come from whole blood, collected in connection with sensitization to the hapten diphenylcyclopropenone (DPC). The receptors derive from a middle-aged man with alopecia areata. Some clones in this sample may be carry-over from other donors' samples.

This clonotype was recorded a few times. J is TRBJ2-5 and V is TRBV7-3, with D uncertain. The CDR3 runs to 13 residues. Germline assignment: CDR1 SGHTA and CDR2 FQGTGA. Trimming left V 1 base short and J 1 base short, with 4 bases between. CDR3 DNA sequence: TGTGCCAGCAGCTTAAATCCCCAAGAGACCCAGTACTTC. Protein: CASSLNPQETQYF.

The chain joins TRBV27 to TRBJ2-1, with 8 bases aligning to TRBD1. With 4 bases clipped from V and 9 bases from J, the junction kept 8 bases outside the gene matches. Looked up from germline, CDR1 is MNHEY and CDR2 is SMNVEV (reference sequence). CDR3 size: 14 residues. This CDR3 is CASSWTGIYAEQFF. DNA of the CDR3: TGTGCCAGCAGTTGGACAGGGATATATGCTGAGCAGTTCTTC.

This clonotype was observed a handful of times. The V gene is TRBV10-3, the J gene TRBJ2-3; D assignment may be TRBD1 or TRBD2 (5 bases each). Germline assignment: CDR1 ENHRY and CDR2 SYGVKD. The CDR3 loop spans 17 amino acids. V dropped 0 bases and J dropped 5 bases, with 18 bases sitting between them. The CDR3 reads CAISESASWGLEDTQYF. In nucleotides, the CDR3 is TGTGCCATCAGTGAGTCGGCTAGCTGGGGCTTGGAAGATACGCAGTATTTT.

The rearrangement links TRBV7-8 to TRBJ2-1; 7 bases are a match to TRBD1. Germline CDR1 SGHVS, CDR2 FQNEAQ. The CDR3 runs to 14 residues. The V and J ends lost 3 bases and 6 bases, in that order; junction bases with no gene match: 5. CDR3 loop: CASSLGTASNEQFF. CDR3 bases: TGTGCCAGCAGCTTGGGGACAGCTAGCAATGAGCAGTTCTTC.

This rearrangement joins TRBV18 to TRBJ1-4; D might be TRBD1 (6 bases). The CDR3 sequence is 13 residues long. The V and J ends lost 5 bases and 3 bases respectively, with 7 bases between them. Per germline, CDR1 KGHSH and CDR2 LQKENI. DNA for the CDR3: TGTGCCAGCTCAAGGACAGCTAATGAAAAACTGTTTTTT. Protein product: CASSRTANEKLFF.

The gene calls are TRBV4-2 and TRBJ2-3; 11 nucleotides align to TRBD2. The V segment lost 7 bases and the J segment 2 bases; nucleotides outside the gene matches: 2. The CDR3 runs to 14 residues. The germline gives CDR1 LGHNA, CDR2 YNFKEQ. In DNA form, the CDR3 reads TGTGCCAGCAAGACTAGCGGGAACACAGATACGCAGTATTTT. Protein product: CASKTSGNTDTQYF.

The rearrangement uses TRBV12-3 or TRBV12-4 and TRBJ2-1; TRBD2 aligns across 9 bases. This CDR3 has 15 amino acids. The ends lost 4 bases at V and 10 bases at J; junction bases unmatched: 11. The CDR3 bases are TGTGCCAGCAGTTCCGGGACTAGCAGGACTTCGGAGCAGTTCTTC. Translated, it gives CASSSGTSRTSEQFF.

This clonotype was counted between two and nine times. This chain links TRBV5-5 with TRBJ2-2; D possibly corresponds to TRBD2 (6 bases). V shed 2 bases and J shed 3 bases, with 11 bases lying between them. CDR3 length: 15 residues. Germline CDR1 and CDR2: SGHKS and YYEKEE (reference sequence). This CDR3 reads CASSFPGLYTGELFF. In DNA, the CDR3 is TGTGCCAGCAGCTTCCCGGGACTCTACACCGGGGAGCTGTTTTTT. Using reference TRBV5-5 and TRBJ2-2 for the parts outside the CDR3, the full variable domain is DAGVTQSPTHLIKTRGQQVTLRCSPISGHKSVSWYQQVLGQGPQFIFQYYEKEERGRGNFPDRFSARQFPNYSSELNVNALLLGDSALYLCASSFPGLYTGELFFGEGSRLTVL.

The gene calls are TRBV9 and TRBJ2-3; D call uncertain. Germline values: CDR1 SGDLS, CDR2 YYNGEE. The CDR3 runs to 15 residues. V gave up 3 bases and J gave up 0 bases, with 11 bases separating them. This CDR3 is CASSALGSSTDTQYF. The DNA for the CDR3 is TGTGCCAGCAGCGCACTCGGATCTAGCACAGATACGCAGTATTTT.

V and J are TRBV7-9 and TRBJ2-1; D gene unclear. V was shortened by 5 bases and J by 8 bases, with 10 bases between the two germline ends. The CDR3 spans 12 residues. Germline-derived CDR1 and CDR2 are SEHNR and FQNEAQ (reference sequence). The CDR3 nucleotides are TGTGCCAGCAGCCCCCCTGGGGATGAGCAGTTCTTC. Its protein product is CASSPPGDEQFF.

The chain employs TRBV19 and TRBJ2-7; no reliable D call. The V gene's germline CDR1 is LNHDA and CDR2 SQIVND (reference sequence). CDR3 length: 14 residues. The germline V and J ends were trimmed by 2 bases and 7 bases, with 15 bases remaining between them. The CDR3 sequence is CASSIKAAAPEQYF. The CDR3 DNA reads as TGTGCCAGTAGTATAAAGGCGGCAGCTCCGGAGCAGTACTTC.

The J gene is TRBJ2-7, the V gene TRBV2; TRBD2 matches at 7 bases. The J segment lost 4 bases and the V segment lost 7 bases, leaving 10 bases of the junction unmatched. Germline CDR1 SNHLY, CDR2 FYNNEI. The CDR3 has 14 residues. DNA for the CDR3: TGTGCCAGCAAATTAGGGAGGGGAGGTTACGAGCAGTACTTC. Its protein is CASKLGRGGYEQYF.

The chain is built from TRBV4-1 and TRBJ1-1; no clear D gene. V gave up 1 base and J gave up 4 bases, with 4 bases separating them. Germline assignment: CDR1 MGHRA and CDR2 YSYEKL. This CDR3 spans 12 amino acids. CDR3 sequence reads: CASSQGVTEAFF. Written as DNA, the CDR3 is TGCGCCAGCAGCCAAGGGGTCACTGAAGCTTTCTTT.

This clonotype has just a few counts. The V and J genes are TRBV7-9 and TRBJ2-7; D unresolved. CDR1 and CDR2 from the germline V gene are SEHNR and FQNEAQ (reference sequence). The CDR3 sequence is 13 residues long. The ends were cut back, 1 base at V and 2 bases at J, with 6 bases in the middle. The CDR3 DNA sequence: TGTGCCAGCAGCTTAGATACGCCCTACGAGCAGTACTTC. Residues: CASSLDTPYEQYF.

The genes are TRBV12-1 and TRBJ1-1; TRBD1, the table's D call, was not compared with the DNA. TRBV12-1 is shown as a pseudogene. The CDR3 has 20 amino acids. The CDR3 is CASSFGGKRGASWGNTEAFF. Written as DNA, the CDR3 is TGTGCCAGCAGCTTTGGAGGGAAGAGGGGAGCTTCTTGGGGTAACACTGAAGCTTTCTTT.

The chain employs TRBV27 and TRBJ2-1; D may be TRBD2 (5 bases). Trimming took 7 bases from V and 7 from J, leaving 14 bases between them. CDR3 length: 13 amino acids. Germline assignment: CDR1 MNHEY and CDR2 SMNVEV (reference sequence). CDR3 nucleotides: TGTGCCAGCACGAAATATCCGGGAAATGAGCAGTTCTTC. This translates into CASTKYPGNEQFF.

V usage is TRBV15 and J usage is TRBJ1-6; weak D call: TRBD1 (6 bases). The germline V gene has CDR1 LNHNV and CDR2 YYDKDF (reference sequence). V shed 5 bases and J shed 10 bases, with 15 bases lying between them. CDR3 size: 14 residues. CDR3 bases: TGTGCCACCAGCGAGGACAGCGCCATCTCACCCCTCCACTTT. This codes for CATSEDSAISPLHF. Full variable domain (remainder filled in from reference TRBV15 and TRBJ1-6): DAMVIQNPRYQVTQFGKPVTLSCSQTLNHNVMYWYQQKSSQAPKLLFHYYDKDFNNEADTPDNFQSRRPNTSFCFLDIRSPGLGDTAMYLCATSEDSAISPLHFGNGTRLTVT.

The chain uses TRBV6-5 and TRBJ2-2; no firm D call. Germline CDR1 is MNHEY and CDR2 is SVGAGI. Trimming stripped 8 bases from V and 6 bases from J, with 10 bases between. This CDR3 is built from 12 residues. The CDR3 protein is CASRDGPGELFF. In DNA, the CDR3 is TGTGCCAGCCGAGACGGGCCCGGGGAGCTGTTTTTT.

The V call is TRBV28, the J call TRBJ1-5, with D possibly TRBD1 on 5 matching bases. CDR1 is MDHEN, CDR2 SYDVKM, per germline. CDR3 length: 17 amino acids. V shed 1 base and J shed 2 bases, with 15 bases lying between them. CDR3 nucleotides: TGTGCCAGCAGTTTATTTGGGGCCTTAGGGGGCAATCAGCCCCAGCATTTT. This translates into CASSLFGALGGNQPQHF.

This clonotype appeared a few times. The genes are TRBV11-2 and TRBJ2-1; D unresolved. In germline, CDR1 is SGHAT, CDR2 FQNNGV. This CDR3 contains 16 residues. The germline V and J ends were trimmed by 4 bases and 0 bases, with 13 bases remaining between them. The DNA for the CDR3 is TGTGCCAGCAGCTCCAATACTCGGAGCTCCTACAATGAGCAGTTCTTC. Its translation: CASSSNTRSSYNEQFF.

This clonotype was observed a few times. The chain recombines TRBV5-1 with TRBJ2-3, with D possibly being TRBD1 (6 bases). V was trimmed by 5 bases and J by 0 bases, leaving 16 bases between them. Looked up from germline, CDR1 is SGHRS and CDR2 is YFSETQ. This CDR3 is 16 amino acids long. The CDR3 nucleotides are TGCGCCAGCAGTCAAGACGCACAGGGTAGCACAGATACGCAGTATTTT. Residues: CASSQDAQGSTDTQYF.

This clonotype was counted a few times. The V and J genes are TRBV3-1 and TRBJ2-2, with 7 bases identical to TRBD2. Trimming removed 0 bases from V and 0 bases from J; junction bases left unmatched: 7. The CDR3 loop spans 18 amino acids. Germline V gives CDR1 LGHDT, CDR2 YNNKEL (reference sequence). The CDR3 reads CASSQDTLGLANTGELFF. Written as DNA, the CDR3 is TGTGCCAGCAGCCAAGATACGCTAGGACTAGCGAACACCGGGGAGCTGTTTTTT.

This chain connects TRBV6-5 to TRBJ2-1, with 11 bases fitting TRBD2. The CDR3 totals 19 residues. Germline lookup yields CDR1 MNHEY and CDR2 SVGAGI. V was pared by 0 bases and J by 4 bases, with 11 bases of the junction left unmatched. The CDR3 spells CASSYSVQPSGRKYNEQFF. The CDR3 region has the DNA TGTGCCAGCAGTTACTCGGTCCAGCCTAGCGGGAGGAAGTACAATGAGCAGTTCTTC.

The chain carries TRBV28 and TRBJ2-3, with D possibly matching TRBD1 (6 bases). The ends were cut back, 5 bases at V and 1 base at J, with 16 bases in the middle. Germline V gene data show CDR1 as MDHEN and CDR2 as SYDVKM. There are 16 residues in the CDR3. The chain's CDR3 is CASSAPGQWGTDTQYF. Here the CDR3 DNA reads TGTGCCAGCAGTGCCCCAGGACAGTGGGGCACAGATACGCAGTATTTT.

The CDR3 nucleotides read TGTGCCAGCAGCTTAGCCCCGACAAGCACAGATACGCAGTATTTT. Translating gives CASSLAPTSTDTQYF. The chain combines TRBV7-6 with TRBJ2-3, with unresolved D. Trimming shortened V by 0 bases and J by 0 bases, and 7 bases separated the two germline ends. Per the germline V gene, CDR1 is SGHVS and CDR2 is FNYEAQ. This CDR3 has 15 residues.

The V and J genes are TRBV6-5 and TRBJ2-1, with 10 bases fitting TRBD1. J was trimmed by 7 bases and V by 4 bases; bases with no gene match: 10. The length of the CDR3 is 16 residues. Germline lookup yields CDR1 MNHEY and CDR2 SVGAGI. CDR3 amino acids: CASSSLPGQGPNEQFF. CDR3 DNA sequence: TGTGCCAGCAGTTCCCTCCCGGGACAGGGGCCAAATGAGCAGTTCTTC.

The V gene is TRBV20-1, the J gene TRBJ2-5; 14 nucleotides align to TRBD2. The CDR3 has 16 residues. CDR1 is DFQATT and CDR2 is SNEGSKA in the germline V gene (reference sequence). The ends lost 5 bases at V and 4 bases at J; junction bases unmatched: 9. CDR3 nucleotides: TGCAGTGCTCCGGGACTAGCGGGAGTGGGGGGAGAGACCCAGTACTTC. Translating gives CSAPGLAGVGGETQYF.

There are a few counts of this clonotype. The V call is TRBV6-5, the J call TRBJ1-2; TRBD1 matches 9 bases. The V gene's germline CDR1 is MNHEY and CDR2 SVGAGI. V trimming: 5 bases; J trimming: 8 bases; junction bases outside the gene matches: 9. The CDR3 is 14 amino acids. CDR3: CASSTDRGLSGYTF. CDR3 in DNA: TGTGCCAGCAGTACGGACAGGGGCCTATCGGGCTACACCTTC.